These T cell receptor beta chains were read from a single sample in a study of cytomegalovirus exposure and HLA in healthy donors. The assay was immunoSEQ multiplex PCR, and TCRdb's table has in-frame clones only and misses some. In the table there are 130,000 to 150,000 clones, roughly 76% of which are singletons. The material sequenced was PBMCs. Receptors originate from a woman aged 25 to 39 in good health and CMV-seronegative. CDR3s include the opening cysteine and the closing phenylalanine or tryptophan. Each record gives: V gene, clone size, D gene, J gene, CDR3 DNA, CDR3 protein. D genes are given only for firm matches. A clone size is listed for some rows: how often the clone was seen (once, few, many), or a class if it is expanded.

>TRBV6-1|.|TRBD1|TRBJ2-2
TGTGCCAGCAGTGTGAGACAGGGAACTAACACCGGGGAGCTGTTTTTT
CASSVRQGTNTGELFF
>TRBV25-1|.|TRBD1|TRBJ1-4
TGTGCCAGCAGTGCCCTGACAGGGGGGTCTACTAATGAAAAACTGTTTTTT
CASSALTGGSTNEKLFF
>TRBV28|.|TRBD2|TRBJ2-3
TGTGCCAGCAGTCTTAGAATACTAGCGGGAGTGGGAGATACGCAGTATTTT
CASSLRILAGVGDTQYF
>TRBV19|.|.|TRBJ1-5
TGTGCCAGTAGCGCTAGCCTCGGGCCCGGCAATCAGCCCCAGCATTTT
CASSASLGPGNQPQHF
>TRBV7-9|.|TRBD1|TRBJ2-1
TGTGCCAGCAGCTTCGACAGGGTACGGGAGCAGTTCTTC
CASSFDRVREQFF
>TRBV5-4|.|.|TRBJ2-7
TGTGCCAGCAGCCAGAGCAAGGGAGTCTACGAGCAGTACTTC
CASSQSKGVYEQYF
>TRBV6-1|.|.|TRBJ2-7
TGTGCCAGCAGTGAGGGCCTCGGGATCTACGAGCAGTACTTC
CASSEGLGIYEQYF
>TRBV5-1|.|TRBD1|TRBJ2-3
TGCGCCAGCAGCTTGGGGGTTTCAGGGGGCGGCACAGATACGCAGTATTTT
CASSLGVSGGGTDTQYF
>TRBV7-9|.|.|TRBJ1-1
TGTGCCAGCAGCTTAGGAGGCGTAACTGAAGCTTTCTTT
CASSLGGVTEAFF
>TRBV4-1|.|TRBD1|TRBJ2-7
TGCGCCAGCAGCCAAGATCGAGGCGGGACAGGGGCCTTCTACGAGCAGTACTTC
CASSQDRGGTGAFYEQYF
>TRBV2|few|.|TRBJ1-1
TGTGCCAGCAGTGAAGCCGGGACACCGAACACTGAAGCTTTCTTT
CASSEAGTPNTEAFF
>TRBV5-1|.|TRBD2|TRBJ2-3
TGCGCCAGCAGCCAAGGACTAGCGGCCCTCACAGATACGCAGTATTTT
CASSQGLAALTDTQYF
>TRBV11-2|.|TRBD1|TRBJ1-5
TGTGCCAGCAGCCCCAGGACAGGGGGCTCCAATCAGCCCCAGCATTTT
CASSPRTGGSNQPQHF
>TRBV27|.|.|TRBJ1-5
TGTGCCAGCAGTTTATCACAGGGTCAGCCCCAGCATTTT
CASSLSQGQPQHF
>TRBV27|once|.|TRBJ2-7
TGTGCCAGCAGATGGGCTGGGGGGTCCTACGAGCAGTACTTC
CASRWAGGSYEQYF
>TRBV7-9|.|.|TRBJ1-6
TGTGCCAGCAGCTTATCAGGCAACTATAATTCACCCCTCCACTTT
CASSLSGNYNSPLHF
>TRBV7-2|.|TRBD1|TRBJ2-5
TGTGCCAGCAAGGGACAGGGCTACCAAGAGACCCAGTACTTC
CASKGQGYQETQYF
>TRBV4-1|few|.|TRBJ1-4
TGCGCCAGCAGCTCAACAGGCGCAACTAATGAAAAACTGTTTTTT
CASSSTGATNEKLFF
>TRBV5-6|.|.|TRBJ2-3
TGTGCCAGCAGCTTCATTCGGAGCACAGATACGCAGTATTTT
CASSFIRSTDTQYF